The T cell receptor (beta chain) described here comes from a study of T cell responses to AZD1222 COVID-19 vaccine. The V end lost 0 bases, the J end lost 4 bases, and 21 bases lay between the germline ends. The CDR3 spans 17 residues. Germline V gene sequence: CDR1 SQVTM, CDR2 ANQGSEA. Using immunoSEQ multiplex PCR, the repertoire was profiled, and TCRdb retains in-frame clones only, with some absent. This sample carries around 190,000 clones, 94% of them seen once, and the ten largest clones take roughly 1.7%. V usage is TRBV29-1 and J usage is TRBJ2-5; maybe TRBD2 (6 bases). Sample: peripheral blood, taken 28 days after the second AZD1222 dose. The sequence was obtained from an adult who received the AZD1222 COVID-19 vaccine. Here the CDR3 reads CSVEEPPQGLGGETQYF. CDR3 coding DNA: TGCAGCGTTGAAGAACCCCCGCAGGGACTGGGAGGAGAGACCCAGTACTTC.